This T cell receptor beta chain was identified during a study of identical twins. This clonotype was observed a few times. The antigen is undetermined. Germline CDR1 and CDR2: LGHDT and YNNKEL (reference sequence). The germline V and J ends were trimmed by 3 bases and 2 bases, with 11 bases remaining between them. This CDR3 is 14 amino acids long. No donor was unhealthy or non-Caucasian. Whole-study results and caveats: Abundant beta clonotypes from cord blood bore fewer insertions; memory repertoires lacked this pattern.

Template switching created a universal primer site, and the cDNA included unique molecular identifiers. Using its own MiXCR run on the 5' RACE reads, TCRdb lists one record per CDR3 protein. The sample yields around 500,000 distinct CDR3 sequences, approximately 14% seen once. The same sample was also used in a study of yellow fever vaccine responses in identical twins. Turning to that study: The authors reported partly convergent, partly personalized vaccine responses in identical twins.

The receptor was derived from a woman aged 18-29 years in good health. The sample was CD4+ T cells sorted from blood. V usage is TRBV3-1 and J usage is TRBJ2-7; D is uncertain. CDR3 protein: CASSQSQRTYEQYF. For the CDR3, the DNA is TGTGCCAGCAGCCAGTCACAGCGAACCTACGAGCAGTACTTC.